The 31 T cell receptor beta chains listed next were all sequenced from one sample in a study of control samples from healthy donors and cancer patients. Here immunoSEQ multiplex PCR was the method, and the copy in TCRdb shows in-frame clones only, minus some. In the table there are under 200,000 clones, approximately 94% of which are singletons. Material for sequencing was PBMCs. Source of these receptors: a man between 60 and 75 years old with colorectal cancer.

V gene TRBV14 combines with J gene TRBJ2-5; D remains ambiguous. Germline V CDR1 and CDR2: SGHDN, FVKESK. This CDR3 has 11 residues. Between the trimmed V and J ends, which lost 4 bases and 5 bases, there was a span of 5 bases. The CDR3 DNA reads TGTGCCAGCAGCCGATCGGAGACCCAGTACTTC. Translated: CASSRSETQYF.

The V call is TRBV6-2 or TRBV6-3, the J call TRBJ2-3, with no clear D. Germline values: CDR1 MNHEY, CDR2 SVGEGT. This CDR3 spans 13 amino acids. V dropped 6 bases and J dropped 10 bases, with 17 bases sitting between them. CDR3: CASSRRILDAQYF. CDR3 DNA sequence: TGTGCCAGCAGCCGCCGTATCCTGGACGCGCAGTATTTT.

The J gene is TRBJ2-1, the V gene TRBV6-6, with unresolved D. Trimming took 7 bases from V and 5 from J, leaving 18 bases between them. CDR1 is MNHNY, CDR2 SVGAGI, per germline (reference sequence). The CDR3 runs to 15 residues. The CDR3 region has the DNA TGTGCCAGCACCGCTCATCCAAGGGATCACAATGAGCAGTTCTTC. Translating gives CASTAHPRDHNEQFF.

The chain carries TRBV18 and TRBJ2-2; the D gene could be TRBD1 or TRBD2 (5 bases each). V lost 3 bases and J 5 bases, leaving 13 bases between the germline ends. CDR1 KGHSH and CDR2 LQKENI come from the germline V gene. CDR3 length: 15 residues. The CDR3, as DNA: TGTGCCAGCTCACCGCTGGGACCGACGACCGGGGAGCTGTTTTTT. It specifies CASSPLGPTTGELFF.

This clone occurred once. The chain uses TRBV12-3 or TRBV12-4 and TRBJ1-2; D not certain. The CDR3 has 11 residues. Trimming took off 6 bases at V and 4 bases at J, with 6 bases between the two ends. The CDR3 here is CASSRLYGYTF. The CDR3, as DNA: TGTGCCAGCAGCCGACTCTATGGCTACACCTTC.

This clone was recorded once. The rearrangement joins TRBV7-9 to TRBJ1-6, with D unresolved. V was trimmed by 7 bases and J by 5 bases, leaving 12 bases between them. The CDR3 is 14 residues long. Germline V gene lookup returns CDR1 SEHNR and CDR2 FQNEAQ (reference sequence). The CDR3 sequence is CASIPITNNSPLHF. CDR3 in DNA: TGTGCCAGCATCCCAATCACCAATAATTCACCCCTCCACTTT.

The genes are TRBV30 and TRBJ2-2; a possible D gene is TRBD1 (6 bases). The CDR3 sequence is 14 residues long. V was trimmed by 3 bases and J by 7 bases, leaving 15 bases between them. From germline, CDR1 is GTSNPN and CDR2 SVGIG (reference sequence). In DNA, the CDR3 is TGTGCCTGGAGCCCGAGGGGGTGGGACGGGGAGCTGTTTTTT. The encoded protein is CAWSPRGWDGELFF. Supplemented by reference TRBV30 and TRBJ2-2, the full variable domain reads SQTIHQWPATLVQPVGSPLSLECTVEGTSNPNLYWYRQAAGRGLQLLFYSVGIGQISSEVPQNLSASRPQDRQFILSSKKLLLSDSGFYLCAWSPRGWDGELFFGEGSRLTVL.

J is TRBJ1-2 and V is TRBV5-6; D ambiguous. CDR3 size: 15 residues. Germline V CDR1 and CDR2: SGHDT, YYEEEE. The V and J ends lost 0 bases and 6 bases respectively, with 15 bases between them. This chain's CDR3 is CASSLAGSILDGYTF. The CDR3 nucleotides are TGTGCCAGCAGCTTGGCGGGATCAATCCTGGATGGCTACACCTTC.

The chain is built from TRBV29-1 and TRBJ1-2, with 9 bases fitting TRBD1. Germline lookup yields CDR1 SQVTM and CDR2 ANQGSEA. The CDR3 consists of 17 residues. J gave up 4 bases and V 4 bases, and 16 bases lay outside the gene matches. The CDR3 region has the DNA TGCAGCGTTGGCGGGTCGAACAGGGGGCCTGCGGCCTATGGCTACACCTTC. It specifies CSVGGSNRGPAAYGYTF.

J is TRBJ2-7 and V is TRBV27; a possible D gene is TRBD1 (5 bases). The CDR3 covers 13 residues. Germline CDR1 MNHEY, CDR2 SMNVEV (reference sequence). V was trimmed by 4 bases and J by 6 bases, leaving 13 bases between them. The CDR3 DNA is TGTGCCAGCAGTTCCAACAATAGGGGCGAGCAGTACTTC. This codes for CASSSNNRGEQYF.

The chain recombines TRBV6-5 with TRBJ1-4, with D perhaps TRBD1 (5 bases). In germline, CDR1 is MNHEY, CDR2 SVGAGI. V lost 4 bases, J lost 6 bases, and 9 bases lay in between. The CDR3 contains 13 residues. The CDR3 reads CASSWGFDEKLFF. The CDR3 coding sequence is TGTGCCAGCAGTTGGGGGTTCGATGAAAAACTGTTTTTT.

The chain's CDR3 is CASSLTTERIEKLFF. The CDR3 DNA sequence: TGTGCCAGCTCACTGACGACAGAACGGATTGAAAAACTGTTTTTT. This chain links TRBV18 with TRBJ1-4; D possibly corresponds to TRBD1 (5 bases). The V and J ends lost 4 bases and 7 bases respectively, with 16 bases between them. This CDR3 contains 15 residues. Germline CDR1 is KGHSH and CDR2 is LQKENI.

The chain recombines TRBV6-5 with TRBJ2-5; 12 positions match TRBD1. V dropped 2 bases and J dropped 5; count of bases not matched to a gene: 3. CDR3 size: 15 residues. Per germline, CDR1 MNHEY and CDR2 SVGAGI. CDR3 nucleotides: TGTGCCAGCAGTTACGGGACAGGGGGCCTGGAGACCCAGTACTTC. It yields the protein CASSYGTGGLETQYF.

The chain joins TRBV11-2 to TRBJ2-7; possibly TRBD2 for D (7 bases). Germline CDR1 is SGHAT and CDR2 is FQNNGV. Trimming cost V 3 bases and J 2 bases, with 11 bases left between them. The CDR3 sequence is 14 residues long. The CDR3 DNA follows: TGTGCCAGCAGCTTCGCGGGGGCCACCTACGAGCAGTACTTC. It is translated as CASSFAGATYEQYF. The full variable domain, rest sourced from reference TRBV11-2 and TRBJ2-7, is EAGVAQSPRYKIIEKRQSVAFWCNPISGHATLYWYQQILGQGPKLLIQFQNNGVVDDSQLPKDRFSAERLKGVDSTLKIQPAKLEDSAVYLCASSFAGATYEQYFGPGTRLTVT.

The rearrangement joins TRBV19 to TRBJ2-5, with D hard to call. The CDR3 sequence is 14 residues long. Germline V CDR1 and CDR2: LNHDA, SQIVND (reference sequence). The V and J ends lost 3 bases and 0 bases respectively, with 8 bases between them. The CDR3 coding sequence is TGTGCCAGTAGTATCTGGCAGAACCAAGAGACCCAGTACTTC. Translated: CASSIWQNQETQYF.

The chain links TRBV6-6 to TRBJ2-5, with 9 bases lining up with TRBD1. The CDR3 has 14 residues. From germline, CDR1 is MNHNY and CDR2 SVGAGI (reference sequence). Losses at the gene ends were 5 bases for V and 7 bases for J; bases not matched to a gene: 8. Here the CDR3 DNA reads TGTGCCAGCAGTCCGGGACAGGGTACGGCGACCCAGTACTTC. Residues: CASSPGQGTATQYF.

A few counts support this clone. V gene TRBV25-1 combines with J gene TRBJ1-1; the D is unclear. V was trimmed by 7 bases and J by 0 bases, leaving 3 bases between them. Germline CDR1 MGHDK, CDR2 SYGVNS. The CDR3 is 11 amino acids. The CDR3 region has the DNA TGTGCCAGCACGATGAACACTGAAGCTTTCTTT. Residues: CASTMNTEAFF. Full variable domain (remainder filled in from reference TRBV25-1 and TRBJ1-1): EADIYQTPRYLVIGTGKKITLECSQTMGHDKMYWYQQDPGMELHLIHYSYGVNSTEKGDLSSESTVSRIRTEHFPLTLESARPSHTSQYLCASTMNTEAFFGQGTRLTVV.

CDR3 in DNA: TGTGCCAGCAGCTTGTCCGGCTACGAGCAGTACTTC. Amino acid sequence: CASSLSGYEQYF. The chain links TRBV5-8 to TRBJ2-7, with D unclear. Germline V gene lookup returns CDR1 SGHTS and CDR2 YDEGEE. The V gene lost 1 base and the J gene lost 3 bases, with 5 bases spanning the gap. This CDR3 region has 12 residues.

The J gene is TRBJ2-3, the V gene TRBV5-1, with a possible D match to TRBD2 (5 bases). CDR1 is SGHRS, CDR2 YFSETQ, per germline. The CDR3 consists of 16 residues. V was clipped by 2 bases and J by 9 bases, with 22 bases between them. The CDR3 is CASSLDGGSTENTQYF. Here the CDR3 DNA reads TGCGCCAGCAGCTTAGATGGAGGTAGTACGGAAAACACGCAGTATTTT. Variable domain in full (rest from reference TRBV5-1 and TRBJ2-3): KAGVTQTPRYLIKTRGQQVTLSCSPISGHRSVSWYQQTPGQGLQFLFEYFSETQRNKGNFPGRFSGRQFSNSRSEMNVSTLELGDSALYLCASSLDGGSTENTQYFGPGTRLTVL.

The V and J genes are TRBV30 and TRBJ2-7; no clear D gene. The V and J ends lost 2 bases and 0 bases respectively, with 8 bases between them. CDR1 and CDR2 from the germline V gene are GTSNPN and SVGIG (reference sequence). CDR3 length: 13 residues. The DNA for the CDR3 is TGTGCCTGGAGTAGATACAGCTCCTACGAGCAGTACTTC. Translated: CAWSRYSSYEQYF.

In DNA form, the CDR3 reads TGCAGTGCTAGTGACATGGGGGGGGCGAGTGGCTACACCTTC. It translates to CSASDMGGASGYTF. The chain links TRBV20-1 to TRBJ1-2; possible D gene TRBD1, 6 bases. This CDR3 is 14 amino acids long. The V end lost 3 bases, the J end lost 7 bases, and 18 bases lay between the germline ends. Germline V CDR1 and CDR2: DFQATT, SNEGSKA (reference sequence).

The chain employs TRBV19 and TRBJ2-5; weak D call: TRBD1 (6 bases). V was clipped by 6 bases and J by 5 bases, with 19 bases between them. The CDR3 extends over 15 amino acids. The germline CDR1 and CDR2 sequences are LNHDA and SQIVND (reference sequence). The CDR3 DNA reads as TGTGCCAGTAGGCAAGAACAGGGCGGGTGGGAGACCCAGTACTTC. Its protein is CASRQEQGGWETQYF.

V gene TRBV19 combines with J gene TRBJ1-5, with 10 nucleotides matching TRBD1. The J segment lost 2 bases and the V segment lost 6 bases, leaving 13 bases of the junction unmatched. Germline CDR1 and CDR2: LNHDA and SQIVND (reference sequence). The CDR3 covers 18 residues. The CDR3 DNA is TGTGCCAGTAGCCAGACCGGGACAGGGGTCAGGGGCAATCAGCCCCAGCATTTT. Residues: CASSQTGTGVRGNQPQHF.

This chain joins TRBV5-5 and TRBJ1-1, with TRBD1 identical over 7 bases. Unmatched junction bases numbered 3, after V lost 4 bases and J lost 0 bases. Germline CDR1 and CDR2: SGHKS and YYEKEE (reference sequence). The CDR3 loop spans 14 amino acids. The CDR3 is CASSAGTVNTEAFF. Written as DNA, the CDR3 is TGTGCCAGCAGCGCCGGGACAGTGAACACTGAAGCTTTCTTT.

This clone showed up just once. This chain connects TRBV6-5 to TRBJ2-7, with D perhaps assigned TRBD1 or TRBD2 (5 bases each). In germline, CDR1 is MNHEY, CDR2 SVGAGI. Trimming took 0 bases from V and 3 from J, leaving 9 bases between them. The CDR3 has 14 amino acids. CDR3 sequence reads: CASSYSGDLYEQYF. For the CDR3, the DNA is TGTGCCAGCAGTTACTCGGGGGATCTCTACGAGCAGTACTTC.

The rearrangement uses TRBV3-1 (or the pseudogene TRBV3-2) and TRBJ2-5; TRBD2 matches at 8 bases. The CDR3 loop spans 16 amino acids. Germline CDR1 is LGHDT and CDR2 is YNNKEL (reference sequence). Trimming at V came to 2 bases and at J to 3 bases, leaving 8 bases not matched to a gene. CDR3 DNA: TGTGCCAGCAGCCAAACCGGGACTAGTAAAAAAGAGACCCAGTACTTC. It yields the protein CASSQTGTSKKETQYF.

V usage is TRBV6-2 or TRBV6-3 and J usage is TRBJ2-7; D possibly corresponds to TRBD2 (5 bases). CDR3 length equals 15 residues. V shed 4 bases and J shed 2 bases, with 15 bases lying between them. Germline assignment: CDR1 MNHEY and CDR2 SVGEGT. As DNA, the CDR3 is TGTGCCAGCAGTTCCGGGGTTATTGGGGCCTACGAGCAGTACTTC. It is translated as CASSSGVIGAYEQYF.

The chain joins TRBV12-3 or TRBV12-4 to TRBJ1-2; D uncertain. V was cut by 4 bases and J by 5 bases, with 11 bases left in between. The CDR3 is 13 residues long. CDR3 in DNA: TGTGCCAGCAGTTCGGGTTACTCTTATGGCTACACCTTC. The encoded protein is CASSSGYSYGYTF.

This sequence joins TRBV4-2 and TRBJ2-1; D is undetermined. The CDR3 is 12 residues long. V lost 3 bases and J 6 bases, leaving 6 bases between the germline ends. Germline loops: CDR1 LGHNA, CDR2 YNFKEQ. The CDR3 nucleotides read TGTGCCAGCAGCCACACCTCCAATGAGCAGTTCTTC. Translating gives CASSHTSNEQFF.

The chain recombines TRBV9 with TRBJ2-3, with TRBD2 as a possible D gene (5 bases). Per germline, CDR1 SGDLS and CDR2 YYNGEE. The V end lost 3 bases, the J end lost 2 bases, and 13 bases lay between the germline ends. The CDR3 is made up of 15 amino acids. The CDR3 spells CASSAGIPFTDTQYF. CDR3 nucleotides: TGTGCCAGCAGCGCCGGGATCCCTTTCACAGATACGCAGTATTTT.

The chain joins TRBV11-2 to TRBJ1-3; D is unresolved. The CDR3 spans 14 residues. Per the germline V gene, CDR1 is SGHAT and CDR2 is FQNNGV. Trimming removed 1 base at V and 7 bases at J, with 11 bases between. This CDR3 is CASSLVSGGNTIYF. The CDR3 DNA reads as TGTGCCAGCAGCTTAGTTTCCGGTGGCAACACCATATATTTT. Using reference TRBV11-2 and TRBJ1-3 for the parts outside the CDR3, the full variable domain is EAGVAQSPRYKIIEKRQSVAFWCNPISGHATLYWYQQILGQGPKLLIQFQNNGVVDDSQLPKDRFSAERLKGVDSTLKIQPAKLEDSAVYLCASSLVSGGNTIYFGEGSWLTVV.